This T cell receptor beta chain was observed in a study of regulatory T cells in long-lasting Graves disease. As regards this clonotype: As yet, its antigen is unknown.

Sample time point: newly diagnosed GD, antithyroid drugs for less than 3 months. Construction of the TCR library relied on RNA isolated from PBMCs. This CDR3 comprises 15 residues. CDR1 is GTSNPN, CDR2 SVGIG, per germline (reference sequence). Findings and caveats of the study: Patients with persistent Graves' had lower TCR diversity than newly diagnosed patients. The researchers studied only peripheral blood, not thyroid tissue.

Relying on iRepertoire HTBI primers and Arm-PCR of CDR3 regions, the team built TCR beta libraries. TCRdb independently ran MiXCR on the multiplex PCR reads; one entry per CDR3 protein. The sample lists about 400,000 distinct CDR3 sequences; about 15% were seen once. The same specimen was also included in a second study, on T cells in Graves' hyperthyroidism and ophthalmopathy. This second study notes: Reasons for excluding patients were uncontrolled infection, other autoimmune disease, pregnancy or lactation.

The TCR originated in a middle-aged woman with Graves disease. This chain links TRBV30 with TRBJ2-1; 9 nucleotides match TRBD1. TRBJ2-5 matches the DNA end more closely, so the J call is doubtful. The source material was peripheral blood mononuclear cells (PBMCs), sampled at new diagnosis, from a patient treated with antithyroid drugs. CDR3 nucleotide sequence: TGTGCCTGGGGGGGGGACAGGGAGTTAGGAGAGACCCAGTACTTC. It encodes CAWGGDRELGETQYF.